Sequencing of this TCR beta chain was carried out in a study of T cell responses to AZD1222 COVID-19 vaccine. Profiling relied on immunoSEQ multiplex PCR, and the TCRdb table lists in-frame clones only, not all of them. The data hold about 120,000 clones, with approximately 85% observed a single time. Study-wide results and caveats: CD4 TCRs linked to vaccination spanned spike, dominating at 160-218 and 743-854. Spike-specific TCR breadth and depth grew following two AZD1222 doses.

Of note for this clone: The target antigen is unknown.

The receptor was isolated from an adult in good health. Sequencing was performed on peripheral blood, taken on day 0 of AZD1222 vaccination.

The CDR3 spells CATTGGSDTEAFF. The CDR3 nucleotides are TGTGCCACTACAGGGGGCTCGGACACTGAAGCTTTCTTT. The chain recombines TRBV15 with TRBJ1-1, with 9 positions matching TRBD1. This CDR3 has 13 amino acids. Per the germline V gene, CDR1 is LNHNV and CDR2 is YYDKDF (reference sequence). Trimming took 9 bases from V and 3 from J; bases not matched to a gene: 5. Full variable domain (outside the CDR3, taken from reference TRBV15 and TRBJ1-1): DAMVIQNPRYQVTQFGKPVTLSCSQTLNHNVMYWYQQKSSQAPKLLFHYYDKDFNNEADTPDNFQSRRPNTSFCFLDIRSPGLGDTAMYLCATTGGSDTEAFFGQGTRLTVV.